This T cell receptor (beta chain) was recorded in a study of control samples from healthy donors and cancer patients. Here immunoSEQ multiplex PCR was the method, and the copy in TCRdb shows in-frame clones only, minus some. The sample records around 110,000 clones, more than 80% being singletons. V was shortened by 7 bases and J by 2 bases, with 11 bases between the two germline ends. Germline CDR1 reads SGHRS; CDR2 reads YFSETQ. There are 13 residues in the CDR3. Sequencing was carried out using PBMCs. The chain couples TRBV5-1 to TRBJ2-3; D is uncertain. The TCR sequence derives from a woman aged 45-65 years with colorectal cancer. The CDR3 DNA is TGCGCCAGCTATTTCAACCCCACAGATACGCAGTATTTT. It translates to CASYFNPTDTQYF.